These 6 T cell receptor beta chains were sequenced from one sample in a study of T cell repertoires in cytomegalovirus infection. TCRdb reanalysed the reads using MiXCR and keeps one entry per CDR3 protein. The sample lists roughly 34,000 distinct CDR3 sequences, roughly 49% occurring once. These receptors have no known antigen. The input for sequencing was CD8+ T cells from cultured PBMCs, taken from culture after CMV antigen stimulation. The receptors shown here come from a human donor in good health (CMV status not recorded). Some clones in this sample may be carry-over from other donors' samples.

This clonotype was detected ten times or more. The rearrangement links TRBV6-1 to TRBJ1-1; D uncertain. The V end was cut by 7 bases, the J end by 5 bases, with 11 bases between. The CDR3 runs 12 residues. Looked up from germline, CDR1 is MNHNS and CDR2 is SASEGT. The CDR3 bases are TGTGCCAGCACCTGGGTGCGGACTGAAGCTTTCTTT. Its protein product is CASTWVRTEAFF.

This clonotype was picked up a small number of times. The chain combines TRBV11-2 with TRBJ2-1; TRBD2 matches at 14 bases. This CDR3 has 22 residues. Germline CDR1 SGHAT, CDR2 FQNNGV. Losses at the gene ends were 0 bases for V and 8 bases for J; bases not matched to a gene: 21. The DNA for the CDR3 is TGTGCCAGCAGCTTAGATTCCTCGGGACTAGCGGGGGTTCGGAGTCGGCACGATGAGCAGTTCTTC. It encodes CASSLDSSGLAGVRSRHDEQFF.

This clonotype turned up a few times. The chain joins TRBV10-1 to TRBJ1-5; D is ambiguous. The CDR3 sequence is 12 residues long. CDR1 is WNHNN, CDR2 SYGVQD, per germline (reference sequence). The germline V and J ends were trimmed by 3 bases and 0 bases, with 0 bases remaining between them. For the CDR3, the DNA is TGCGCCAGCAGTGATAGCAATCAGCCCCAGCATTTT. Translated: CASSDSNQPQHF.

The chain has TRBV7-2 and TRBJ2-3; D gene uncertain. The CDR3 has 11 amino acids. Germline CDR1 reads SGHTA; CDR2 reads FQGNSA. V lost 4 bases and J 8 bases, leaving 7 bases between the germline ends. CDR3 nucleotides: TGTGCCAGCAGCTCTCTTGGTACGCAGTATTTT. This sequence encodes CASSSLGTQYF.

This clonotype was seen only a few times. The gene calls are TRBV7-2 and TRBJ2-3, with TRBD2 identical over 11 bases. Germline V CDR1 and CDR2: SGHTA, FQGNSA. The CDR3 covers 19 residues. The ends lost 3 bases at V and 4 bases at J; junction bases unmatched: 15. CDR3 in amino acids: CASSFPSSFSGRASDTQYF. The CDR3 coding sequence is TGTGCCAGCAGCTTCCCCTCCTCTTTTAGCGGGAGGGCCTCAGATACGCAGTATTTT.

As for this clonotype: A read error may produce the germline difference seen at one junction end. The V call is TRBV7-2, the J call TRBJ1-6; 9 nucleotides match TRBD1. CDR1 and CDR2 (germline): SGHTA, FQGNSA. This CDR3 has 17 residues. The CDR3 loop is CASSFESPGQGNSPLHF. The DNA for the CDR3 is TGTGCTAGCAGCTTTGAGTCTCCAGGACAGGGGAATTCACCCCTCCACTTT.